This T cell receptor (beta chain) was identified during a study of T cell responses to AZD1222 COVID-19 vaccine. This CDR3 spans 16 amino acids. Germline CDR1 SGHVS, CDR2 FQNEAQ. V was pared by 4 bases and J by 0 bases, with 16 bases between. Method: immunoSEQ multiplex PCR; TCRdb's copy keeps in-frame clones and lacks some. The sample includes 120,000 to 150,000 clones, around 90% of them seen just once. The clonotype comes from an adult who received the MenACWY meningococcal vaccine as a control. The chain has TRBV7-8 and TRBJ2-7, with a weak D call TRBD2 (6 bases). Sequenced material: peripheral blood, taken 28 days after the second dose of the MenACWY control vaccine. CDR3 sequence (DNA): TGTGCCAGCAGCTCATATAGCGGCTTGACCTCCTACGAGCAGTACTTC. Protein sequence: CASSSYSGLTSYEQYF.